The T cell receptor (beta chain) under discussion was sequenced for a study of Ad26.COV2.S vaccination and SARS-CoV-2 variants (dated by TCRdb to about 2021). In the study overall: Vaccine-arm donors were drawn from COV1001, a multicentre, randomized, double-blind, placebo-controlled phase I-IIa trial of Ad26.COV2.S in healthy adults. Ad26.COV2.S was administered intramuscularly at a dose of 5x10^10 or 1x10^11 viral particles, either as one shot or as two shots given 56 days apart. Sequencing of the TCRbeta repertoire served to evaluate the specificity and breadth of SARS-CoV-2-reactive T cell receptors following Ad26.COV2.S vaccination. A total of 32 samples were included in the TCR-sequenced set, comprising some 20 Ad26.COV2.S vaccine recipients, 5 placebo recipients and 8 SARS-CoV-2 convalescent individuals. Trial participants were randomized into five groups of five: low-dose or high-dose Ad26.COV2.S given once or twice, or placebo on both occasions. Blinding of investigators to trial group allocation was maintained during experiments and outcome assessment. Study-wide findings and limitations: The study was not powered to compare responses between vaccine doses or regimens. Ad26.COV2.S recipients had higher spike-specific TCR breadth than placebo recipients (P = 0.0014). After vaccination, spike-specific CD8+ and CD4+ T cell responses were reported to show substantial breadth. Non-spike TCR breadth was comparable between vaccine and placebo recipients, consistent with the vaccine containing only spike. The authors noted that total T cell responses may have been underestimated by the TCR breadth and depth analyses.

CDR1 and CDR2 are drawn from the germline V gene (reference sequence): LNHDA, SQIVND. V is cut by 3 bases and J by 1 base, and the space between the germline ends is 12 bases. Inclusive of the bounding cysteine and phenylalanine, the CDR3 is 15 residues long. Of all the DNA, just the CDR3 is kept, 45 bases in frame from base 1. TCRbeta CDR3 regions were sequenced with the immunoSEQ Assay. After extraction, genomic DNA underwent amplification by bias-controlled multiplex PCR, followed by high-throughput sequencing. Per the source publication's procedure: To quantify the absolute abundance of every unique TCRbeta CDR3 region, sequences were collapsed and filtered. T cell fraction was estimated by normalizing TCRbeta template counts to usable DNA, with usable DNA measured through amplification of reference genes found in all nucleated cells. Repertoire TCRs were annotated as SARS-CoV-2-specific by exact matching of V gene, CDR3 amino acid sequence and J gene to a known reactive TCR set. The reference SARS-CoV-2 TCR set was derived from MIRA and filtered for enrichment in COVID-19-positive ImmuneCODE repertoires, a step that removed public or cross-reactive TCRs. Using the MIRA antigens, annotated TCRs were further analysed by specific ORF or by position within an ORF. Depth was the summed frequency of annotated unique rearrangements, while breadth was defined as annotated unique rearrangements over total unique productive rearrangements. TCR breadth was compared between groups using two-sided Wilcoxon rank-sum tests. Held by TCRdb, this immuneACCESS table contains in-frame sequences only and omits some clones. Under half of the omission traces to an unresolved V gene where checked; the cause of the rest is unknown. V, J and clone size derive from that table, while D and trimming were established from the DNA sequence. The sample data list roughly 420,000 clones, and roughly 87% of these were observed just once. Over 2.5% of the sample is taken by the ten largest.

Of note for this clone: Which antigen it targets is not known. Base qualities are not provided; no much larger clone lies one nucleotide away.

The treatment or condition tag for this specimen amounts to: about 20 received Ad26.COV2.S at low or high dose, single or two shots; about five received placebo; per-sample allocation not given. For vaccine and placebo recipients, the sequenced repertoires came from samples collected on day 63 after the first injection. Between 29 July and 7 August 2020, Cohort 1b enrolled about two dozen adults aged 18-55 years at one site in Boston, USA. As a vaccine, Ad26.COV2.S was a replication-incompetent adenovirus type 26 vector that expressed a prefusion-stabilized SARS-CoV-2 spike protein derived from the original Wuhan strain.

The sequence was collected from a person between 18 and 60 years old who received the Ad26.COV2.S COVID-19 vaccine or a placebo. The receptor chain draws on TRBV19 and TRBJ1-1; the D gene identity is not certain. Sequencing was performed on peripheral blood, taken in a trial of Ad26.COV2.S vaccine versus placebo. The base sequence is TGTGCCAGTAGTATTTCATCGACCGGGAACACTGAAGCTTTCTTT. The encoded protein is CASSISSTGNTEAFF. The full variable domain, completed from the reference TRBV19 and TRBJ1-1 proteins outside the CDR3, reads DGGITQSPKYLFRKEGQNVTLSCEQNLNHDAMYWYRQDPGQGLRLIYYSQIVNDFQKGDIAEGYSVSREKKESFPLTVTSAQKNPTAFYLCASSISSTGNTEAFFGQGTRLTVV.